This T cell receptor (beta chain) comes out of a study of T cell repertoires in cytomegalovirus infection. The wider study: Matching HLA type, along with CMV infection, was indicated by public TCR beta signatures. General observations from the study: Cumulative public TCR beta family frequency identified carriers of CMV plus the relevant HLA. The response measured ex vivo was dominated by TCR beta clonotypes (HLA-C-restricted and CMV-specific).

TCRdb reanalysed the reads using MiXCR and keeps one entry per CDR3 protein. The sample yields approximately 500,000 distinct CDR3 sequences, 15% to 20% seen once. This CDR3 has 12 amino acids. Germline CDR1 reads SNHLY; CDR2 reads FYNNEI. Between the trimmed V and J ends, which lost 4 bases and 5 bases, there was a span of 6 bases. This clonotype has only a few counts. Its antigen is unidentified. The receptor was isolated from a human donor in good health (CMV status not recorded). Some clones in this sample may be carry-over from other donors' samples. The sample comprised CD8+ T cells from PBMCs. The chain combines TRBV2 with TRBJ1-5, with D hard to call. The CDR3 here is CASSGGYQPQHF. As DNA, the CDR3 is TGTGCCAGCAGTGGTGGGTATCAGCCCCAGCATTTT.